This note documents a single TCR beta chain sequence. Its antigen is undetermined. The investigators reverse transcribed all of the isolated RNA, so they sequenced expressed TCRB transcripts. TCRdb's table, derived via immunoSEQ multiplex PCR, lists solely in-frame clones and lacks some. This table holds about 340,000 clones, roughly 8% found once. The data were taken from a study of beta chain features in type 1 diabetes. Study conclusions and caveats: TCRB rearrangement may or may not be influenced by HLA type; here this remained unresolved.

This CDR3 contains 15 residues. Trimming removed 5 bases from V and 5 bases from J, with 15 bases in between. Germline CDR1 ENHRY, CDR2 SYGVKD. The specimen was central memory CD4+ T cells from blood. This receptor was obtained from a woman aged 18 to 35 in good health. V is TRBV10-3 and J is TRBJ2-2, with D tentatively TRBD1 or TRBD2 (5 bases each). In nucleotides, the CDR3 is TGTGCCATCAGTTACACCGGGACGCCGACCGGGGAGCTGTTTTTT. As protein: CAISYTGTPTGELFF.